These 27 T cell receptor beta chains share one sample of origin, sequenced in a study of CD8 T cells in ankylosing spondylitis. Study conclusions and caveats: It appeared that ankylosing spondylitis blood was characterized by a TCR beta motif of fewer than ten highly homologous variants.

Their antigens are not known. TCRdb recomputed calls from the 5' RACE reads with MiXCR, one row per CDR3 protein. The sample consists of 470,000 or so distinct CDR3 sequences, roughly 26% of them appearing once. What was sequenced was blood, either unsorted or a sorted T cell fraction (not recorded which). The receptors here all came from a male donor with ankylosing spondylitis.

The table lists this clonotype with a few counts. J is TRBJ2-1 and V is TRBV5-6, with TRBD1 matching 8 bases. The V gene end was trimmed by 2 bases and the J gene end by 8 bases; junction bases not matched to a gene: 9. Germline-derived CDR1 and CDR2 are SGHDT and YYEEEE. CDR3 length equals 15 residues. The CDR3 nucleotides read TGTGCCAGCAGCTTCGAGGACAGGGATTCGGATGAGCAGTTCTTC. This codes for CASSFEDRDSDEQFF.

The rearrangement joins TRBV11-3 to TRBJ1-4; D is undetermined. V lost 2 bases and J lost 12, with 13 bases in between. The germline V gene encodes CDR1 SGHNT and CDR2 YENEEA. The CDR3 has 13 amino acids. CDR3 sequence (DNA): TGTGCCAGCAGCTTAATGCCGTCTGAGGAACTGTTTTTT. Residues: CASSLMPSEELFF.

The genes are TRBV7-2 and TRBJ1-1; D unclear. The ends were cut back, 6 bases at V and 2 bases at J, with 7 bases in the middle. This CDR3 has 12 amino acids. Per the germline V gene, CDR1 is SGHTA and CDR2 is FQGNSA. The CDR3 DNA sequence: TGTGCCAGCAGTTCTCAAAACACTGAAGCTTTCTTT. Its protein is CASSSQNTEAFF.

The V call is TRBV5-6, the J call TRBJ2-7; D is uncertain. The length of the CDR3 is 13 residues. Deletions cut 1 base from V and 4 bases from J, with 9 bases between. CDR1 is SGHDT and CDR2 is YYEEEE in the germline V gene. As DNA, the CDR3 is TGTGCCAGCAGCTTGTCTTGGGGATACGAGCAGTACTTC. Translation gives CASSLSWGYEQYF.

This chain links TRBV30 with TRBJ2-5, with D tentatively TRBD2 (5 bases). Germline V gene lookup returns CDR1 GTSNPN and CDR2 SVGIG (reference sequence). Trimming took 4 bases from V and 4 from J, leaving 19 bases between them. The CDR3 has 15 amino acids. CDR3 residues: CAWIISGGGGETQYF. CDR3 coding DNA: TGTGCCTGGATTATAAGCGGAGGTGGTGGAGAGACCCAGTACTTC.

The chain carries TRBV5-1 and TRBJ2-3; 11 positions agree with TRBD2. The CDR3 spans 15 residues. J was trimmed by 6 bases and V by 0 bases; bases with no gene match: 3. The germline CDR1 and CDR2 sequences are SGHRS and YFSETQ. The CDR3 DNA follows: TGCGCCAGCAGCTTGGAGATAGCGGGAGGGGATACGCAGTATTTT. Protein sequence: CASSLEIAGGDTQYF.

V gene TRBV7-9 combines with J gene TRBJ1-4; perhaps TRBD1 as D (6 bases). The V end was cut by 5 bases, the J end by 7 bases, with 14 bases between. From germline, CDR1 is SEHNR and CDR2 FQNEAQ (reference sequence). The CDR3 consists of 14 residues. CDR3 residues: CASSPGEGGEKLFF. The CDR3 DNA follows: TGTGCCAGCAGCCCAGGCGAGGGGGGTGAAAAACTGTTTTTT.

There are a few counts of this clonotype. V gene TRBV12-3 or TRBV12-4 combines with J gene TRBJ1-1; 7 bases align to TRBD1. V lost 6 bases to trimming and J lost 1 base; unmatched junction nucleotides: 5. The CDR3 is 14 amino acids. CDR3 bases: TGTGCCAGCAGGAAGACAGGGAAGAACACTGAAGCTTTCTTT. It specifies CASRKTGKNTEAFF.

This chain joins TRBV7-9 and TRBJ2-2; 7 nucleotides agree with TRBD1. Germline CDR1 is SEHNR and CDR2 is FQNEAQ (reference sequence). The CDR3 consists of 15 residues. V dropped 7 bases and J dropped 3; count of bases not matched to a gene: 8. CDR3 sequence reads: CASTKGQRDTGELFF. The DNA of the CDR3 is TGTGCCAGCACCAAGGGACAGAGGGACACCGGGGAGCTGTTTTTT.

The genes are TRBV4-2 and TRBJ2-4, with no clear D. CDR1 and CDR2 (germline): LGHNA, YNFKEQ. The CDR3 is 13 amino acids. V shed 5 bases and J shed 3 bases, with 8 bases lying between them. The CDR3 spells CASSGADKNIQYF. In DNA, the CDR3 is TGTGCCAGCAGCGGAGCCGACAAAAACATTCAGTACTTC.

The chain couples TRBV5-1 to TRBJ2-7; the D gene is possibly TRBD2 (5 bases). This CDR3 is 14 amino acids long. Germline-derived CDR1 and CDR2 are SGHRS and YFSETQ. V was clipped by 3 bases and J by 0 bases, with 10 bases between them. CDR3: CASSSRTDSYEQYF. The CDR3 nucleotides are TGCGCCAGCAGCTCCCGGACTGACTCCTACGAGCAGTACTTC.

This clonotype has only a few counts. The chain uses TRBV12-3 or TRBV12-4 and TRBJ2-5, with TRBD2 matching over 12 bases. This CDR3 contains 17 residues. J lost 2 bases, V lost 5 bases, and 9 bases had no gene match. Here the CDR3 DNA reads TGTGCCAGCAGTAGGGGACTAGCGGGCTCTCTACAAGAGACCCAGTACTTC. The encoded protein is CASSRGLAGSLQETQYF.

This sequence joins TRBV5-1 and TRBJ2-1; TRBD1 matches 7 bases. Germline CDR1 and CDR2: SGHRS and YFSETQ. This CDR3 spans 13 amino acids. V gave up 3 bases and J gave up 14 bases; unmatched junction bases: 11. The CDR3 DNA reads as TGCGCCAGCAGCTCGGGACAGCCCCTTAGAAAGTTCTTC. Amino acid sequence: CASSSGQPLRKFF. Combining the CDR3 with reference TRBV5-1 and TRBJ2-1 gives the whole variable domain KAGVTQTPRYLIKTRGQQVTLSCSPISGHRSVSWYQQTPGQGLQFLFEYFSETQRNKGNFPGRFSGRQFSNSRSEMNVSTLELGDSALYLCASSSGQPLRKFFGPGTRLTVL.

This clonotype was observed a few times. The chain joins TRBV12-3 or TRBV12-4 to TRBJ2-1; the match to TRBD2 covers 13 bases. Losses at the gene ends were 5 bases for V and 5 bases for J; bases not matched to a gene: 6. The CDR3 totals 16 residues. In DNA, the CDR3 is TGTGCCAGCAGTACCGGGACTAGCGGGAAAGACAATGAGCAGTTCTTC. Encoded protein: CASSTGTSGKDNEQFF.

The V and J genes are TRBV7-2 and TRBJ2-5; D not certain. The CDR3 length is 14 residues. Germline V gives CDR1 SGHTA, CDR2 FQGNSA. Between the trimmed V and J ends, which lost 5 bases and 5 bases, there was a span of 15 bases. The chain's CDR3 is CASSPNGPRETQYF. CDR3 coding DNA: TGTGCCAGCAGCCCTAACGGACCGCGGGAGACCCAGTACTTC.

The chain couples TRBV5-1 to TRBJ2-3; TRBD2 agrees at 8 bases. This CDR3 has 15 residues. CDR1 SGHRS and CDR2 YFSETQ come from the germline V gene. With 1 base clipped from V and 2 bases from J, the junction kept 3 bases outside the gene matches. The CDR3 sequence is CASSLKAGDTDTQYF. CDR3 bases: TGCGCCAGCAGCTTGAAAGCGGGGGACACAGATACGCAGTATTTT.

The CDR3 region is CSAPQQGLAGIYQETQYF. As DNA, the CDR3 is TGCAGTGCTCCCCAGCAGGGACTAGCGGGGATATACCAAGAGACCCAGTACTTC. The genes are TRBV20-1 and TRBJ2-5; 13 bases align to TRBD2. The V gene's germline CDR1 is DFQATT and CDR2 SNEGSKA (reference sequence). This CDR3 comprises 18 residues. Trimming removed 5 bases from V and 0 bases from J; junction bases left unmatched: 12.

This rearrangement joins TRBV10-3 to TRBJ2-5; the D is unclear. Deletions cut 6 bases from V and 5 bases from J, with 10 bases between. This CDR3 is built from 12 residues. Germline V gene lookup returns CDR1 ENHRY and CDR2 SYGVKD. CDR3 coding DNA: TGTGCCATCAGACAAATTGGGGAGACCCAGTACTTC. The encoded protein is CAIRQIGETQYF.

The rearrangement uses TRBV20-1 and TRBJ2-2; D may be TRBD2 (6 bases). CDR1 is DFQATT and CDR2 is SNEGSKA in the germline V gene (reference sequence). V was clipped by 3 bases and J by 2 bases, with 16 bases between them. The CDR3 covers 16 residues. CDR3 sequence: CSASPPGVGNTGELFF. As DNA, the CDR3 is TGCAGTGCTAGCCCCCCGGGGGTGGGAAACACCGGGGAGCTGTTTTTT.

This clonotype occurred a few times. This sequence joins TRBV5-1 and TRBJ1-2, with 10 bases fitting TRBD1. Germline lookup yields CDR1 SGHRS and CDR2 YFSETQ. V dropped 3 bases and J dropped 3; count of bases not matched to a gene: 8. CDR3 length: 16 residues. The CDR3 here is CASSSPDRGYDYGYTF. The DNA of the CDR3 is TGCGCCAGCAGCTCCCCGGACAGGGGGTATGACTATGGCTACACCTTC.

The chain joins TRBV2 to TRBJ2-4; tentatively, D is TRBD1 (6 bases). Trimming shortened V by 8 bases and J by 2 bases, and 10 bases separated the two germline ends. The CDR3 totals 13 residues. CDR1 and CDR2 from the germline V gene are SNHLY and FYNNEI. The CDR3 sequence is CASGTQTKNIQYF. The CDR3, as DNA: TGTGCCAGCGGGACACAGACCAAAAACATTCAGTACTTC.

J is TRBJ2-7 and V is TRBV29-1; D might be TRBD2 (6 bases). The V end was cut by 0 bases, the J end by 3 bases, with 12 bases between. Germline assignment: CDR1 SQVTM and CDR2 ANQGSEA. This CDR3 comprises 14 residues. The CDR3 region is CSVEDYGGNYEQYF. The CDR3 bases are TGCAGCGTTGAAGATTATGGAGGGAACTACGAGCAGTACTTC.

This clonotype was detected a few times. This sequence joins TRBV12-3 or TRBV12-4 and TRBJ2-3, with TRBD2 as a possible D gene (6 bases). The V and J ends lost 2 bases and 4 bases respectively, with 10 bases between them. The CDR3 has 14 amino acids. CDR3 residues: CASSLNGSPDTQYF. The CDR3 nucleotides read TGTGCCAGCAGTTTAAACGGGAGTCCAGATACGCAGTATTTT.

This chain joins TRBV24-1 and TRBJ2-6; D ambiguous. Per the germline V gene, CDR1 is KGHDR and CDR2 is SFDVKD. V was trimmed by 4 bases and J by 1 base, leaving 10 bases between them. This CDR3 region has 16 residues. CDR3 residues: CATSDDRASGANVLTF. CDR3 nucleotide sequence: TGTGCCACCAGTGACGACCGGGCGTCTGGGGCCAACGTCCTGACTTTC.

This clonotype was counted between two and nine times. Written as DNA, the CDR3 is TGTGCCAGCAGGAGTCTCGCGGGCACAGATACGCAGTATTTT. Encoded protein: CASRSLAGTDTQYF. The chain recombines TRBV12-3 or TRBV12-4 with TRBJ2-3; D uncertain. This CDR3 region has 14 residues. Trimming left V 6 bases short and J 1 base short, with 11 bases between.

V gene TRBV4-2 combines with J gene TRBJ2-1; 12 positions match TRBD2. The junction had 8 bases not matched to a gene; V was cut back by 3 bases and J by 8 bases. This CDR3 is built from 16 residues. CDR1 is LGHNA and CDR2 is YNFKEQ in the germline V gene. Here the CDR3 DNA reads TGTGCCAGCAGCCAGGAGACTAGCGGGAGATCAGATGAGCAGTTCTTC. Translated, it gives CASSQETSGRSDEQFF.

This clonotype has a count of ten or more. The J gene is TRBJ2-3, the V gene TRBV5-1; 8 nucleotides agree with TRBD2. CDR1 is SGHRS and CDR2 is YFSETQ in the germline V gene. J lost 4 bases, V lost 4 bases, and 11 bases had no gene match. This CDR3 contains 16 residues. As DNA, the CDR3 is TGCGCCAGCAGCCAGAGTATAGCGGGACGGTCAGATACGCAGTATTTT. This encodes CASSQSIAGRSDTQYF.